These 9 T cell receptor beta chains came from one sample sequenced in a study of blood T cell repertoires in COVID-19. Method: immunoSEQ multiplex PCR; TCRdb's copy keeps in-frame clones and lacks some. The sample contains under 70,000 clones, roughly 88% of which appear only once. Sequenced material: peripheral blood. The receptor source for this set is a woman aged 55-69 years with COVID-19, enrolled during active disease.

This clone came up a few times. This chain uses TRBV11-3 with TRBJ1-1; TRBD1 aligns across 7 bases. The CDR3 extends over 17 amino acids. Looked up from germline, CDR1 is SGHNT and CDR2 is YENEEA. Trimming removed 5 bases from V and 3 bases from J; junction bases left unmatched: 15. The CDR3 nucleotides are TGTGCCAGCAGCCCCTTCGGAGCAGGGGGGAGAGACACTGAAGCTTTCTTT. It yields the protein CASSPFGAGGRDTEAFF.

The CDR3 DNA follows: TGTGCCAGCAGCGTAGCTGCAGGGCTCGCGAACACCGGGGAGCTGTTTTTT. Its protein is CASSVAAGLANTGELFF. The chain joins TRBV9 to TRBJ2-2; weak D call: TRBD1 (5 bases). The CDR3 runs to 17 residues. V lost 0 bases and J 0 bases, leaving 12 bases between the germline ends. Germline V gene sequence: CDR1 SGDLS, CDR2 YYNGEE.

The CDR3 loop reads CASSRESNTEAFF. For the CDR3, the DNA is TGTGCCAGCAGCCGTGAGTCGAACACTGAAGCTTTCTTT. The chain uses TRBV5-5 and TRBJ1-1, with D uncertain. V lost 4 bases to trimming and J lost 1 base, with 8 bases between them. From germline, CDR1 is SGHKS and CDR2 YYEKEE (reference sequence). The CDR3 length is 13 residues.

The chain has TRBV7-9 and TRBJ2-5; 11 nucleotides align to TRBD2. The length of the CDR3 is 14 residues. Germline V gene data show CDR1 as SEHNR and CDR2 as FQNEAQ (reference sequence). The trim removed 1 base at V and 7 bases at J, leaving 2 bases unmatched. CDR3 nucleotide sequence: TGTGCCAGCAGCTTAGGAGGACTAGCGGGGACCCAGTACTTC. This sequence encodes CASSLGGLAGTQYF.

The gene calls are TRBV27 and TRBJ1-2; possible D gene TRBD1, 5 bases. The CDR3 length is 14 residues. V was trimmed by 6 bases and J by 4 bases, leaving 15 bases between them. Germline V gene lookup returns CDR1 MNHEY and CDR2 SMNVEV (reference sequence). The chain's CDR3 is CASSSYGAGYGYTF. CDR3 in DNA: TGTGCCAGCAGCTCATATGGGGCCGGCTATGGCTACACCTTC.

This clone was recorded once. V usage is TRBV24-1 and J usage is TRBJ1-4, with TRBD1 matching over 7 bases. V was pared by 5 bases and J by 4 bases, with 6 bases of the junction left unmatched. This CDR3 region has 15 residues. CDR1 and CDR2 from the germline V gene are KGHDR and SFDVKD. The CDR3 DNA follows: TGTGCCACCAGTGCCTCCGGGACAGTTAATGAAAAACTGTTTTTT. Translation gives CATSASGTVNEKLFF.

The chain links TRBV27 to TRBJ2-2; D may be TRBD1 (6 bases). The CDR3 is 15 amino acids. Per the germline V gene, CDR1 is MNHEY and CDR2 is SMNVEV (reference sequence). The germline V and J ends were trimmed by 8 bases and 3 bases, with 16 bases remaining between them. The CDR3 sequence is CASAVATGYTGELFF. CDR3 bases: TGTGCCAGCGCGGTCGCGACAGGTTACACCGGGGAGCTGTTTTTT.

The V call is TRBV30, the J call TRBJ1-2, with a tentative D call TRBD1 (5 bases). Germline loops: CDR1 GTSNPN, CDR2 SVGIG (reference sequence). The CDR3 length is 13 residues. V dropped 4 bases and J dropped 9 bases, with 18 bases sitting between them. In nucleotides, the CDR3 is TGTGCCTGGATGGGTCAGGGTGGTTCTCGCTACACCTTC. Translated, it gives CAWMGQGGSRYTF. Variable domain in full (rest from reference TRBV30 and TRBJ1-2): SQTIHQWPATLVQPVGSPLSLECTVEGTSNPNLYWYRQAAGRGLQLLFYSVGIGQISSEVPQNLSASRPQDRQFILSSKKLLLSDSGFYLCAWMGQGGSRYTFGSGTRLTVV.

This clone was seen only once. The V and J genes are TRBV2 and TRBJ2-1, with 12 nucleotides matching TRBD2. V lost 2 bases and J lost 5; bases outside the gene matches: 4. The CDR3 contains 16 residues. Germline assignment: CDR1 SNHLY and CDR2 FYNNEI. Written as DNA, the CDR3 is TGTGCCAGCAGTGAATTACTAGCGGGAGGAAACAATGAGCAGTTCTTC. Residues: CASSELLAGGNNEQFF.